The T cell receptor (beta chain) described here comes from a study of blood T cell repertoires in COVID-19. In the authors' workflow: Reference gene primers were amplified, and this amplification served to estimate nucleated cell counts. TCRdb's table, derived via immunoSEQ multiplex PCR, lists solely in-frame clones and lacks some. V, J and clone size are those of that table, while D and trimming were read from the DNA. The repertoire holds a few hundred thousand clones, with about 83% as singletons. CDR3 size: 14 residues. Germline V CDR1 and CDR2: MDHEN, SYDVKM. The J segment lost 2 bases and the V segment lost 8 bases, leaving 6 bases of the junction unmatched.

The TCR was taken from a woman aged 50 to 65 with acute or convalescent COVID-19. Sequenced material: peripheral blood. The chain couples TRBV28 to TRBJ1-1; 9 positions match TRBD1. The CDR3 sequence: CASRYRGPNTEAFF. CDR3 bases: TGTGCCAGCCGTTACAGGGGGCCCAACACTGAAGCTTTCTTT.